A selection of T cell receptor beta chains follows, all from one sample in a study of T cell responses to AZD1222 COVID-19 vaccine. TCRdb keeps only in-frame clones here, not all; method: immunoSEQ multiplex PCR. The sample contains roughly 81,000 clones, approximately 86% of which appear only once. This material consisted of peripheral blood, taken on day 0 of AZD1222 vaccination. Every receptor here comes from an adult in good health. CDR3s include the opening cysteine and the closing phenylalanine or tryptophan. The order of the fields is V gene, clone size, J gene, D gene, CDR3 protein, CDR3 DNA. D genes are given only for firm matches. The size field is filled for only some rows; it gives once, few, many or a size class.

TRBV4-1	-	TRBJ1-6	-	CASSHPRVLRNSPLHF	TGCGCCAGCAGCCACCCCCGGGTCCTAAGAAATTCACCCCTCCACTTT
TRBV7-3	-	TRBJ2-3	TRBD1	CASSLTTGVGTSTDTQYF	TGTGCCAGCAGCTTAACGACAGGGGTTGGGACTAGCACAGATACGCAGTATTTT
TRBV29-1	-	TRBJ2-7	-	CSVEEGSPHEQYF	TGCAGCGTTGAGGAGGGGTCGCCTCACGAGCAGTACTTC
TRBV7-2	-	TRBJ2-7	-	CASSLTGRDLSYEQYF	TGTGCCAGCAGCTTAACTGGCAGGGACCTCTCTTACGAGCAGTACTTC
TRBV20-1	few	TRBJ1-2	-	CSGDVYGYTF	TGCAGCGGCGACGTGTATGGCTACACCTTC
TRBV7-2	-	TRBJ2-1	-	CASRSYNEQFF	TGTGCCAGCAGATCCTACAATGAGCAGTTCTTC
TRBV28	-	TRBJ1-2	-	CASSADRYYGYTF	TGTGCCAGCAGTGCGGACAGATACTATGGCTACACCTTC
TRBV27	-	TRBJ1-5	TRBD1	CASSLGRGNQPQHF	TGTGCCAGCAGTTTGGGCAGGGGGAATCAGCCCCAGCATTTT
TRBV7-9	-	TRBJ2-5	-	CASSLGSTQETQYF	TGTGCCAGCAGCTTAGGTAGCACTCAAGAGACCCAGTACTTC
TRBV28	-	TRBJ1-5	-	CASSGRRSNQPQHF	TGTGCCAGCAGTGGACGGAGGAGCAATCAGCCCCAGCATTTT
TRBV7-2	once	TRBJ1-5	-	CASSPFRGNQPQHF	TGTGCCAGCAGCCCGTTCCGCGGGAATCAGCCCCAGCATTTT
TRBV19	-	TRBJ1-1	TRBD1	CASSAATGWSTEAFF	TGTGCCAGTAGTGCCGCGACAGGGTGGAGCACTGAAGCTTTCTTT
TRBV28	-	TRBJ1-2	-	CASSLPGWSPNYGYTF	TGTGCCAGCAGTTTGCCAGGGTGGTCCCCTAACTATGGCTACACCTTC
TRBV19	few	TRBJ2-3	-	CASSIPSNRDTQYF	TGTGCCAGTAGTATCCCCTCCAACAGAGATACGCAGTATTTT
TRBV9	-	TRBJ1-3	TRBD1	CASSVGQGVSSGNTIYF	TGTGCCAGCAGCGTCGGACAGGGGGTAAGCTCTGGAAACACCATATATTTT
TRBV7-9	-	TRBJ1-2	-	CASSNPGVGGSYGYTF	TGTGCCAGCAGCAATCCCGGAGTGGGGGGCAGCTATGGCTACACCTTC
TRBV7-6	-	TRBJ2-3	-	CASSSLTGLERTDTQYF	TGTGCCAGCAGCTCTCTTACGGGACTGGAACGCACAGATACGCAGTATTTT
TRBV10-3	-	TRBJ1-4	TRBD1	CAISETGTEEKLFF	TGTGCCATCAGTGAGACCGGGACAGAGGAAAAACTGTTTTTT
TRBV6-5	-	TRBJ1-2	-	CASSYDGAGSYGYTF	TGTGCCAGCAGTTACGACGGGGCAGGAAGCTATGGCTACACCTTC
TRBV4-1	-	TRBJ1-4	-	CASSQTRTVTNEKLFF	TGCGCCAGCAGCCAAACGAGGACGGTAACTAATGAAAAACTGTTTTTT
TRBV7-9	-	TRBJ1-1	-	CASSLDGVNTEAFF	TGTGCCAGCAGCTTAGATGGTGTGAACACTGAAGCTTTCTTT
TRBV30	few	TRBJ2-7	TRBD1	CAWSGLGQGGHEQYF	TGTGCCTGGAGTGGGTTGGGACAGGGTGGCCACGAGCAGTACTTC
TRBV3-1/TRBV3-2	few	TRBJ2-6	-	CASSLSGPGANVLTF	TGTGCCAGCAGCCTTAGTGGTCCTGGGGCCAACGTCCTGACTTTC
TRBV18	-	TRBJ1-5	TRBD1	CASSSDRVGNNQPQHF	TGTGCCAGCTCCTCAGACAGGGTAGGGAACAATCAGCCCCAGCATTTT
TRBV13	-	TRBJ2-3	-	CASSLDNTDTQYF	TGTGCCAGCAGCTTGGACAACACAGATACGCAGTATTTT
TRBV11-2	-	TRBJ2-3	-	CASSFTNSKADTQYF	TGTGCCAGCAGCTTCACGAATTCGAAGGCAGATACGCAGTATTTT
TRBV28	few	TRBJ2-2	-	CASSFLLANTGELFF	TGTGCCAGCAGTTTCTTGCTAGCGAACACCGGGGAGCTGTTTTTT
TRBV21-1	-	TRBJ1-2	-	CASSKEAGCYGYTF	TGTGCCAGCAGCAAAGAGGCAGGCTGCTATGGCTACACCTTC
TRBV19	-	TRBJ2-1	-	CASSKTFIPGSYNEQFF	TGTGCCAGTAGTAAGACCTTCATTCCCGGCTCCTACAATGAGCAGTTCTTC
TRBV6-2/TRBV6-3	few	TRBJ1-1	-	CASSYDSLYTEAFF	TGTGCCAGCAGTTATGACAGTCTCTACACTGAAGCTTTCTTT
TRBV19	-	TRBJ1-5	-	CASSDYGPGSNQPQHF	TGTGCCAGTAGTGACTACGGGCCGGGTAGCAATCAGCCCCAGCATTTT
TRBV5-1	-	TRBJ1-4	-	CASSLEGRNEKLFF	TGCGCCAGCAGCTTGGAGGGACGGAATGAAAAACTGTTTTTT
TRBV5-8	-	TRBJ1-6	-	CASTYLRDGNSPLHF	TGTGCCAGCACTTACTTGCGGGACGGAAATTCACCCCTCCACTTT
TRBV4-1	-	TRBJ1-5	-	CASTPREGGNQPQHF	TGCGCCAGCACTCCGCGAGAAGGGGGCAATCAGCCCCAGCATTTT
TRBV4-2	-	TRBJ1-2	TRBD1	CASSQDNRGDYGYTF	TGTGCCAGCAGCCAAGACAACAGGGGGGACTATGGCTACACCTTC
TRBV6-2/TRBV6-3	-	TRBJ2-5	TRBD2	CASSHAGTKYF	TGTGCCAGCAGCCACGCCGGGACTAAGTACTTC
TRBV28	-	TRBJ1-5	-	CASSSGPGRGPQHF	TGTGCCAGCAGCTCCGGACCCGGACGAGGGCCCCAGCATTTT
TRBV28	-	TRBJ2-7	-	CASRPRGASYEQYF	TGTGCCAGCAGGCCTCGGGGGGCCTCCTACGAGCAGTACTTC
TRBV11-3	-	TRBJ2-3	TRBD2	CASSSGIAGGTDTQYF	TGTGCCAGCAGCTCGGGAATAGCGGGAGGCACAGATACGCAGTATTTT
TRBV15	-	TRBJ2-7	TRBD2	CATSGGLAGIYEQYF	TGTGCCACCAGCGGAGGGCTAGCGGGAATATACGAGCAGTACTTC